This T cell receptor (beta chain) was recorded in a study of T cells in narcolepsy. On the study more broadly: Donors had narcolepsy type 1 or type 2, or were healthy controls. Study-wide findings and caveats: No autoreactive T cell clone sequences appeared in some memory CD4+ repertoires. Blood of same and different patients, but not healthy controls, reportedly held recurring autoreactive clonotypes. HCRT-specific and TRIB2-specific autoreactive clonotypes appeared among same-patient CSF and blood CD4+ clonotypes.

Comment on this clone: Antigen unknown.

Repertoires were generated with immunoSEQ multiplex PCR, while TCRdb's copy carries only in-frame clones and drops some. The data hold around 30,000 clones, with around 86% observed a single time. Germline values: CDR1 SGHAT, CDR2 FQNNGV. The germline V and J ends were trimmed by 5 bases and 6 bases, with 10 bases remaining between them. The CDR3 has 13 residues. This sequence originates from a human donor with narcolepsy. The V gene is TRBV11-2, the J gene TRBJ2-2; D perhaps matches TRBD2 (5 bases). The source material was CD45RA- memory CD4+ T cells from PBMCs. For the CDR3, the DNA is TGTGCCAGCAGCGGACTGGGGTCCGGGGAGCTGTTTTTT. Translation gives CASSGLGSGELFF.